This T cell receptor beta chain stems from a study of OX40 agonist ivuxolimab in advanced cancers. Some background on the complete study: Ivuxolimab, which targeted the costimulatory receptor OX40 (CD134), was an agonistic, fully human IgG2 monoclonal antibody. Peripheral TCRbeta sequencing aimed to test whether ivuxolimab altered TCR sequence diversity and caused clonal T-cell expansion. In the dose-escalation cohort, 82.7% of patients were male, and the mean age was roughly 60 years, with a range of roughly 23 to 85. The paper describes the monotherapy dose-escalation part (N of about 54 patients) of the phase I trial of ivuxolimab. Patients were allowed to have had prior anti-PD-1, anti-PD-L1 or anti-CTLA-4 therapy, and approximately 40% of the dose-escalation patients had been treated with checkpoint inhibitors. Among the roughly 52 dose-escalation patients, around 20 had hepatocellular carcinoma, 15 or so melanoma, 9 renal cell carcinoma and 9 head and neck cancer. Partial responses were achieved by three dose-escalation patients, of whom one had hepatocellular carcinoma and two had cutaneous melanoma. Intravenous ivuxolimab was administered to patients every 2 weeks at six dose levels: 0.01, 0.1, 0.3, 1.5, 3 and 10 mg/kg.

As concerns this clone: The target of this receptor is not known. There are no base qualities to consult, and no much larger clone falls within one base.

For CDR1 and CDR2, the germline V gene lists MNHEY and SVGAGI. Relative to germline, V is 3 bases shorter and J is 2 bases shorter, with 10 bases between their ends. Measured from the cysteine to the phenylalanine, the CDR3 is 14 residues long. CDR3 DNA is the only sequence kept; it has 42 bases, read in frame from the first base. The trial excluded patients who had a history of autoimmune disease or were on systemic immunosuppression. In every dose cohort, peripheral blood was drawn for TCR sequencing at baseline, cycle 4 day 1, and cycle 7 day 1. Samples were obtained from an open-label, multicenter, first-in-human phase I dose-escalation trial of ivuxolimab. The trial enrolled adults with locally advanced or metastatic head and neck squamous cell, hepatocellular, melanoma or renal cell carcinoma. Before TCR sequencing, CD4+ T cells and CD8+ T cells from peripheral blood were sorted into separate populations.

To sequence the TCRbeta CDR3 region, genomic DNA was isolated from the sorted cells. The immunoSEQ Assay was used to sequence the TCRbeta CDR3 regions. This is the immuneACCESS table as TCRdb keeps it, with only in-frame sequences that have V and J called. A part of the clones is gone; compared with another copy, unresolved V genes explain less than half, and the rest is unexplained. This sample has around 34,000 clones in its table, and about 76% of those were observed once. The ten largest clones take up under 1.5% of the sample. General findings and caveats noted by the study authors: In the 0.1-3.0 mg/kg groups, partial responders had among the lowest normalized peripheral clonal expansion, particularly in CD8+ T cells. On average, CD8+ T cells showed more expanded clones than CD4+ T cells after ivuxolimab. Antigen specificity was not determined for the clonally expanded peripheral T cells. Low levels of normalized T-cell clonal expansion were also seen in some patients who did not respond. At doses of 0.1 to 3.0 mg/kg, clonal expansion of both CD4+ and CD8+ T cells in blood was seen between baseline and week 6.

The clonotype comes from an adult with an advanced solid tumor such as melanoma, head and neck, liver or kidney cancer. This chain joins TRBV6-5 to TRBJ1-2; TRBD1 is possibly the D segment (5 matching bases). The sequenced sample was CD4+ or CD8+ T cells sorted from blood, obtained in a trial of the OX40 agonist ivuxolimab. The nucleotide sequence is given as TGTGCCAGCAGTTATAGGGGATCGAACTATGGCTACACCTTC. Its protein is CASSYRGSNYGYTF.